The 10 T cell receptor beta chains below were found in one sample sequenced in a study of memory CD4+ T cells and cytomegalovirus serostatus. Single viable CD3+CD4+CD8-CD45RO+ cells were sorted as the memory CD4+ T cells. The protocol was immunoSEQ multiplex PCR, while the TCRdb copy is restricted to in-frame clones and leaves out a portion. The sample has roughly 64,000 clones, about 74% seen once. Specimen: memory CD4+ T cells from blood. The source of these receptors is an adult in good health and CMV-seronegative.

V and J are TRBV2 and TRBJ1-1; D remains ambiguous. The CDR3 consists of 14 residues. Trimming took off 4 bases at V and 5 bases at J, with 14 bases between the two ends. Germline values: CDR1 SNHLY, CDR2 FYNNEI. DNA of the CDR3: TGTGCCAGCAGTGTCAAAACCTCGGGGACTGAAGCTTTCTTT. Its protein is CASSVKTSGTEAFF.

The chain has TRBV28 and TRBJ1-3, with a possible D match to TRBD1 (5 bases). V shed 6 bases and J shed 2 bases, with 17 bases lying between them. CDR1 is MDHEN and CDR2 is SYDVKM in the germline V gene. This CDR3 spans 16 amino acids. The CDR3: CASRTNRGYPGNTIYF. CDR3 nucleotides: TGTGCCAGCAGGACTAACCGGGGGTACCCTGGAAACACCATATATTTT.

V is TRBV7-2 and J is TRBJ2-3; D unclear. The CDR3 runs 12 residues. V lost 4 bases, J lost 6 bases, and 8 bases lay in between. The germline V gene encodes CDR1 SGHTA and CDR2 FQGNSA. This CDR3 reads CASSSDSDTQYF. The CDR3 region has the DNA TGTGCCAGCAGCTCGGATTCGGATACGCAGTATTTT. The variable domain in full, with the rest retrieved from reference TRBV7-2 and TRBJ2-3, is GAGVSQSPSNKVTEKGKDVELRCDPISGHTALYWYRQSLGQGLEFLIYFQGNSAPDKSGLPSDRFSAERTGGSVSTLTIQRTQQEDSAVYLCASSSDSDTQYFGPGTRLTVL.

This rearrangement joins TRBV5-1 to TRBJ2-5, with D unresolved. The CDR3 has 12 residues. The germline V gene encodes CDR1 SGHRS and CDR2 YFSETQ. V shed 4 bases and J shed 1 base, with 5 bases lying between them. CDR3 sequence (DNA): TGCGCCAGCAGCACGAGCCAAGAGACCCAGTACTTC. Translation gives CASSTSQETQYF.

CDR3 bases: TGTGCCAGTAGTATAGTCAGGTCTAGCGGGAGACTACATACGCAGTATTTT. This sequence encodes CASSIVRSSGRLHTQYF. The chain has TRBV19 and TRBJ2-3; the match to TRBD2 covers 10 bases. Germline V gene lookup returns CDR1 LNHDA and CDR2 SQIVND (reference sequence). Trimming took 1 base from V and 7 from J; bases not matched to a gene: 11. This CDR3 comprises 17 residues.

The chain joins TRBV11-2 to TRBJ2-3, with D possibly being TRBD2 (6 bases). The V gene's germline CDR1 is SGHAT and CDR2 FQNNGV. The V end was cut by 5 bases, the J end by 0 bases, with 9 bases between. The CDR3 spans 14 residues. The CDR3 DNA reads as TGTGCCAGCAGCGCGGGATTTAGCACAGATACGCAGTATTTT. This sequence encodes CASSAGFSTDTQYF.

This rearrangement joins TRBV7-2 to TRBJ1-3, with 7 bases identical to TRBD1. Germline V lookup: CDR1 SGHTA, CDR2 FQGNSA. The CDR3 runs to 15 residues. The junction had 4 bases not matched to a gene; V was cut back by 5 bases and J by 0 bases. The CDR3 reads CASSPDRVSGNTIYF. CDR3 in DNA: TGTGCCAGCAGCCCCGACAGGGTCTCTGGAAACACCATATATTTT.

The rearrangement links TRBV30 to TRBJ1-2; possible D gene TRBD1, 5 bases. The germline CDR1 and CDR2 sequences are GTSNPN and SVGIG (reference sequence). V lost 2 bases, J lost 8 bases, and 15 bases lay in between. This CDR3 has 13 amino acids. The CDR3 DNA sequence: TGTGCCTGGAGTCGGGACCGCCCGAGGGGCTACACCTTC. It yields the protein CAWSRDRPRGYTF. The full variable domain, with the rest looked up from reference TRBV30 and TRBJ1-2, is SQTIHQWPATLVQPVGSPLSLECTVEGTSNPNLYWYRQAAGRGLQLLFYSVGIGQISSEVPQNLSASRPQDRQFILSSKKLLLSDSGFYLCAWSRDRPRGYTFGSGTRLTVV.

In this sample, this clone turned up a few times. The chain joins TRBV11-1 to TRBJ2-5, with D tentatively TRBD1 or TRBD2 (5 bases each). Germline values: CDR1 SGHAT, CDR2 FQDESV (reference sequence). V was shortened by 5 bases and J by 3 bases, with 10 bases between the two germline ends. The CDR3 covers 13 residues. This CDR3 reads CASSGQLEETQYF. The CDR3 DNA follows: TGTGCCAGCAGCGGACAACTAGAAGAGACCCAGTACTTC.

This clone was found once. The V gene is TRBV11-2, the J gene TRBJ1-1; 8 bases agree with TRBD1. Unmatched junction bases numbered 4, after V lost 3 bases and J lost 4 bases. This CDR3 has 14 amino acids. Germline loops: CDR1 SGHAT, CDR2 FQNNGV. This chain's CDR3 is CASSFSGGGTEAFF. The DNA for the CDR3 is TGTGCCAGCAGCTTCTCAGGGGGCGGCACTGAAGCTTTCTTT.